The T cell receptor (beta chain) described here comes from a study of T cell responses to AZD1222 COVID-19 vaccine. Study-level results: The CD4 TCRs associated with vaccination extended across spike and predominated at 160-218 and 743-854. Only a handful of AZD1222 recipients, more than five in all, had baseline seropositivity.

The method was immunoSEQ multiplex PCR; TCRdb's version includes in-frame clones alone and lacks a portion of them. The sample lists 200,000 to 250,000 clones, approximately 94% occurring once. Worth noting for this clone: What it binds is not known.

The sequence came from an adult in good health. The starting material was peripheral blood, obtained on day 0 of MenACWY control vaccination.

CDR3: CASSIDPRALSSYNEQFF. In DNA form, the CDR3 reads TGTGCCAGTAGTATAGACCCCCGAGCGTTAAGCTCCTACAATGAGCAGTTCTTC. The chain combines TRBV19 with TRBJ2-1; D ambiguous. Trimming left V 0 bases short and J 0 bases short, with 15 bases between. Germline CDR1 and CDR2: LNHDA and SQIVND (reference sequence). The CDR3 is 18 amino acids.